The clone carrying this T cell receptor beta chain was detected only a few times. The use of a sample-barcoded 5' primer and a J-beta primer mix characterized a second PCR of roughly 6 to 11 cycles. The template-switch adaptor, which had 12 random nucleotides, put a tag on each cDNA molecule. MiXCR was run by TCRdb on the 5' RACE reads, yielding one entry per CDR3 protein. The sample lists around 2 million distinct CDR3 sequences; more than 35% were seen once. The sample originates from a study of blood T cells in healthy people across ages. Per sample, no less than 5 micrograms of total RNA were extracted. The CDR3 loop spans 15 amino acids. Deletions cut 0 bases from V and 0 bases from J, with 8 bases between. CDR1 is SGHTA and CDR2 is FQGNSA in the germline V gene.

This clonotype was sampled from a human donor in good health. The J gene is TRBJ1-2, the V gene TRBV7-2, with no clear D. Sequenced sample: blood. CDR3 coding DNA: TGTGCCAGCAGCTTAGCAGCCGGAACTAACTATGGCTACACCTTC. Amino acid sequence: CASSLAAGTNYGYTF.